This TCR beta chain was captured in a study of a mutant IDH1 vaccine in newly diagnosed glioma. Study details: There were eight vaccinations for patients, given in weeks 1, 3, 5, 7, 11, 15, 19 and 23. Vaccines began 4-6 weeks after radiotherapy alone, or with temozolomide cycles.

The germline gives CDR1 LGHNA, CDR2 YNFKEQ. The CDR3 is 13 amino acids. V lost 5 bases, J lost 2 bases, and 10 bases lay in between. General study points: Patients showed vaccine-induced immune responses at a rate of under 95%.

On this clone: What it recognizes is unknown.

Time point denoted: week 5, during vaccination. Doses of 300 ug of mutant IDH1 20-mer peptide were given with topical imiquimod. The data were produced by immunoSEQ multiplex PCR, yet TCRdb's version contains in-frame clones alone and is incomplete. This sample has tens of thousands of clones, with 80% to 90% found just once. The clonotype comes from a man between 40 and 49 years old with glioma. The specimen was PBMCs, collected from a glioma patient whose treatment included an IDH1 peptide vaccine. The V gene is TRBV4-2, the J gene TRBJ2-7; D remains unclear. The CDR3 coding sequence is TGTGCCAGCAGCGGCGGAAGGACCTACGAGCAGTACTTC. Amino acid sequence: CASSGGRTYEQYF.